These 5 T cell receptor beta chains share one sample of origin, sequenced in a study of blood T cells in healthy people across ages. Next came a second PCR, run for about 7 to 12 cycles, which used a sample-barcoded 5' primer along with a J-beta primer mix. TCRdb redid the calling of the 5' RACE reads with MiXCR, one entry per CDR3 protein. The top ten clones hold 25% to 30% of a sample with hundreds of thousands of distinct CDR3 sequences, more than 50% of them seen once. Sequenced sample: blood. The receptor set was obtained from a man aged 40-55 years in good health.

The chain employs TRBV3-1 and TRBJ2-7; perhaps TRBD1 as D (6 bases). Per germline, CDR1 LGHDT and CDR2 YNNKEL (reference sequence). The CDR3 is made up of 14 amino acids. Between the trimmed V and J ends, which lost 5 bases and 7 bases, there was a span of 18 bases. The DNA of the CDR3 is TGTGCCAGCAGCTACGAGAACAGGGTTAGGGAGCAGTACTTC. Its translation is CASSYENRVREQYF.

J is TRBJ2-1 and V is TRBV12-3 or TRBV12-4, with 7 bases lining up with TRBD2. V trimming: 3 bases; J trimming: 4 bases; junction bases outside the gene matches: 6. The CDR3 is made up of 15 amino acids. Here the CDR3 DNA reads TGTGCCAGCAGTTTTGCAGCGGGAACATACAATGAGCAGTTCTTC. Its protein product is CASSFAAGTYNEQFF.

In its sample, this clonotype was seen once. The chain links TRBV28 to TRBJ2-1, with 8 bases lining up with TRBD2. This CDR3 is 17 amino acids long. V lost 2 bases, J lost 1 base, and 7 bases stayed unmatched. Germline CDR1 MDHEN, CDR2 SYDVKM. In nucleotides, the CDR3 is TGTGCCAGCAGTTTAGAACTAGCGGCTTCTTCCTACAATGAGCAGTTCTTC. It is translated as CASSLELAASSYNEQFF.

V usage is TRBV6-4 and J usage is TRBJ1-1; no definite D call. The CDR3 has 16 amino acids. Trimming removed 5 bases from V and 4 bases from J, with 20 bases in between. CDR1 is MRHNA and CDR2 is SNTAGT in the germline V gene. In nucleotides, the CDR3 is TGTGCCAGCAGTCCTGACGTTTCTTGGGTCACCACTGAAGCTTTCTTT. Translation gives CASSPDVSWVTTEAFF.

The chain uses TRBV28 and TRBJ2-7; D gene ambiguous. CDR3 size: 12 residues. V lost 3 bases, J lost 4 bases, and 7 bases lay in between. Germline V gene sequence: CDR1 MDHEN, CDR2 SYDVKM. The CDR3 loop reads CASSLLKYEQYF. The CDR3, as DNA: TGTGCCAGCAGTTTGCTAAAGTACGAGCAGTACTTC.